These T cell receptor beta chains were read from a single sample in a study of blood T cell repertoires in COVID-19. Measured with immunoSEQ multiplex PCR; TCRdb has only the in-frame clones, and not every one. The sample yields over 110,000 clones, approximately 81% seen once. The sequenced material came from peripheral blood. These receptor sequences come from a human donor in a cohort sampled during active COVID-19. Both conserved end residues are part of each CDR3. D genes are given only for firm matches. The size entry is marked missing in some rows and otherwise reads once, few, many or a size class.

clone size: -; J gene: TRBJ2-7; D gene: TRBD1; V gene: TRBV14; CDR3 DNA: TGTGCCAGCAGCCAGCGAAGGATGACAGGGGCTAGAGGCGAGCAGTACTTC; CDR3 protein: CASSQRRMTGARGEQYF
clone size: -; J gene: TRBJ1-3; D gene: TRBD1; V gene: TRBV4-3; CDR3 DNA: TGCGCCAGCAGCCAAGATTTGGGGACAGCCTCTGGAAACACCATATATTTT; CDR3 protein: CASSQDLGTASGNTIYF
clone size: -; J gene: TRBJ2-1; D gene: TRBD2; V gene: TRBV18; CDR3 DNA: TGTGCCAGCTCACGTAACCGCGGGAGGGAAACCTACAATGAGCAGTTCTTC; CDR3 protein: CASSRNRGRETYNEQFF
clone size: large; J gene: TRBJ2-7; D gene: TRBD2; V gene: TRBV19; CDR3 DNA: TGTGCCAGTAGTATAGCCGGGGGGTACGCCTACGAGCAGTACTTC; CDR3 protein: CASSIAGGYAYEQYF
clone size: -; J gene: TRBJ2-1; D gene: TRBD1; V gene: TRBV19; CDR3 DNA: TGTGCCAGTAGTATGAGGACAGGGGGTATGGACAATGAGCAGTTCTTC; CDR3 protein: CASSMRTGGMDNEQFF
clone size: -; J gene: TRBJ2-3; D gene: -; V gene: TRBV27; CDR3 DNA: TGTGCCAGCAGTATGGCCGCTCATGCGGGTGATACGCAGTATTTT; CDR3 protein: CASSMAAHAGDTQYF
clone size: -; J gene: TRBJ2-7; D gene: -; V gene: TRBV7-7; CDR3 DNA: TGTGCCAGCAGCATACAAGACAGGTGGGGCCCACTACGGTACTTC; CDR3 protein: CASSIQDRWGPLRYF
clone size: -; J gene: TRBJ2-3; D gene: TRBD2; V gene: TRBV2; CDR3 DNA: TGTGCCAGCATGAGACTAGCGGGATTTGGTTCAGATACGCAGTATTTT; CDR3 protein: CASMRLAGFGSDTQYF
clone size: -; J gene: TRBJ2-7; D gene: TRBD1; V gene: TRBV7-2; CDR3 DNA: TGTGCCAGCAGCCGTGGACAGGGGACTTACGAGCAGTACTTC; CDR3 protein: CASSRGQGTYEQYF
clone size: -; J gene: TRBJ2-4; D gene: -; V gene: TRBV3-1/TRBV3-2; CDR3 DNA: TGTGCCAGCAGCCAGGGGGGATTATCCAAAAACATTCAGTACTTC; CDR3 protein: CASSQGGLSKNIQYF
clone size: -; J gene: TRBJ2-7; D gene: -; V gene: TRBV7-2; CDR3 DNA: TGTGCCAGCAGCTTATCTCCGCGGGGTACCTACGAGCAGTACTTC; CDR3 protein: CASSLSPRGTYEQYF
clone size: -; J gene: TRBJ1-2; D gene: -; V gene: TRBV29-1; CDR3 DNA: TGCAGCGTCGAGTCGGGGGGCCGCTATGGCTACACCTTC; CDR3 protein: CSVESGGRYGYTF
clone size: -; J gene: TRBJ2-7; D gene: -; V gene: TRBV6-2/TRBV6-3; CDR3 DNA: TGTGCCAGCAGTTACCTACAGGGGAGGCGGGAGCAGTACTTC; CDR3 protein: CASSYLQGRREQYF
clone size: -; J gene: TRBJ2-7; D gene: TRBD1; V gene: TRBV27; CDR3 DNA: TGTGCCAGCCAACCCCCCGGACAGGGGTCCTACGAGCAGTACTTC; CDR3 protein: CASQPPGQGSYEQYF
clone size: -; J gene: TRBJ2-3; D gene: -; V gene: TRBV14; CDR3 DNA: TGTGCCAGCAGCCCCGGCAGGCCCTATACGCAGTATTTT; CDR3 protein: CASSPGRPYTQYF
clone size: -; J gene: TRBJ2-7; D gene: TRBD2; V gene: TRBV19; CDR3 DNA: TGTGCCAGTTCTCGAGCTAGCGGGAGCAGAGAGCAGTACTTC; CDR3 protein: CASSRASGSREQYF
clone size: -; J gene: TRBJ2-5; D gene: TRBD2; V gene: TRBV28; CDR3 DNA: TGTGCCAGCAGTAACCCGGGACTAGCCGGAGAGACCCAGTACTTC; CDR3 protein: CASSNPGLAGETQYF
clone size: -; J gene: TRBJ2-1; D gene: -; V gene: TRBV24-1; CDR3 DNA: TGTGCCACCTCAGGGGTCGAACACACGTACAATGAGCAGTTCTTC; CDR3 protein: CATSGVEHTYNEQFF
clone size: -; J gene: TRBJ2-7; D gene: TRBD1; V gene: TRBV5-1; CDR3 DNA: TGCGCCAGCAGCCCGGGACAGCCGCTCTCCTACGAGCAGTACTTC; CDR3 protein: CASSPGQPLSYEQYF
clone size: -; J gene: TRBJ2-1; D gene: -; V gene: TRBV27; CDR3 DNA: TGTGCCAGCAGGACGGACACCTACAATGAGCAGTTCTTC; CDR3 protein: CASRTDTYNEQFF
clone size: -; J gene: TRBJ2-5; D gene: -; V gene: TRBV5-1; CDR3 DNA: TGCGCCAGCAGCCCAATAGCCGGTGAGACCCAGTACTTC; CDR3 protein: CASSPIAGETQYF
clone size: -; J gene: TRBJ2-7; D gene: TRBD2; V gene: TRBV6-1; CDR3 DNA: TGTGCCAGCAGTGAATTGGCTAGCGGGAGGGTTTACGAGCAGTACTTC; CDR3 protein: CASSELASGRVYEQYF
clone size: -; J gene: TRBJ1-1; D gene: TRBD1; V gene: TRBV6-5; CDR3 DNA: TGTGCCAGCGGGGACAGGTTTAATCGGTACACTGAAGCTTTCTTT; CDR3 protein: CASGDRFNRYTEAFF
clone size: -; J gene: TRBJ1-3; D gene: -; V gene: TRBV5-1; CDR3 DNA: TGCGCCAGCAGCTCGTCATCAGGGGCGGCTGGAAACACCATATATTTT; CDR3 protein: CASSSSSGAAGNTIYF
clone size: -; J gene: TRBJ2-5; D gene: TRBD2; V gene: TRBV29-1; CDR3 DNA: TGCAGCGTTGAGGGTGCGGGAGTTGAGACCCAGTACTTC; CDR3 protein: CSVEGAGVETQYF
clone size: -; J gene: TRBJ1-5; D gene: -; V gene: TRBV28; CDR3 DNA: TGTGCCAGCAGCCGCGGGGGTGGGAACAATCAGCCCCAGCATTTT; CDR3 protein: CASSRGGGNNQPQHF
clone size: -; J gene: TRBJ1-2; D gene: TRBD1; V gene: TRBV29-1; CDR3 DNA: TGCAGCGCCGAGGGGGTGGGACAGGGATTCTATGGCTACACCTTC; CDR3 protein: CSAEGVGQGFYGYTF
clone size: -; J gene: TRBJ1-4; D gene: -; V gene: TRBV5-1; CDR3 DNA: TGCGCCAGCAGCTTGAGGGGCTCAGGTGAAAAACTGTTTTTT; CDR3 protein: CASSLRGSGEKLFF
clone size: -; J gene: TRBJ2-6; D gene: -; V gene: TRBV12-3/TRBV12-4; CDR3 DNA: TGTGCCAGCAGTCTCCTCGGGGCCAACGTCCTGACTTTC; CDR3 protein: CASSLLGANVLTF
clone size: -; J gene: TRBJ2-7; D gene: -; V gene: TRBV27; CDR3 DNA: TGTGCCAGCAGTTCGTGGGGGGACTACGAGCAGTACTTC; CDR3 protein: CASSSWGDYEQYF
clone size: -; J gene: TRBJ1-4; D gene: -; V gene: TRBV7-9; CDR3 DNA: TGTGCCAGCAGCCGCTATGGGGGCGCGGATGAAAAACTGTTTTTT; CDR3 protein: CASSRYGGADEKLFF
clone size: -; J gene: TRBJ2-7; D gene: TRBD2; V gene: TRBV7-7; CDR3 DNA: TGTGCCAGCAGTCCTAGCGGGATCAACGAGCAGTACTTC; CDR3 protein: CASSPSGINEQYF
clone size: -; J gene: TRBJ2-7; D gene: TRBD2; V gene: TRBV6-2/TRBV6-3; CDR3 DNA: TGTGCCAGCAGTTATTTCGCGGGAGCCTCCTACGAGCAGTACTTC; CDR3 protein: CASSYFAGASYEQYF
clone size: -; J gene: TRBJ2-7; D gene: TRBD2; V gene: TRBV10-3; CDR3 DNA: TGTGCCATCAGCTTACCGACTAGCGTGAACTCCTACGAGCAGTACTTC; CDR3 protein: CAISLPTSVNSYEQYF
clone size: -; J gene: TRBJ2-7; D gene: -; V gene: TRBV21-1; CDR3 DNA: TGTGCCAGCAGCAAATCTAGCGGGGGAACCTACGAGCAGTACTTC; CDR3 protein: CASSKSSGGTYEQYF
clone size: -; J gene: TRBJ2-7; D gene: TRBD2; V gene: TRBV2; CDR3 DNA: TGTGCCAGCAGTGTAGTAGCGGGAGTATACGAGCAGTACTTC; CDR3 protein: CASSVVAGVYEQYF
clone size: -; J gene: TRBJ2-3; D gene: TRBD2; V gene: TRBV19; CDR3 DNA: TGTGCCAGTAGTATACGTCTAGCGGACGATACGCAGTATTTT; CDR3 protein: CASSIRLADDTQYF
clone size: few; J gene: TRBJ2-5; D gene: TRBD2; V gene: TRBV5-1; CDR3 DNA: TGCGCCAGCAGCTGGACTAGCGGGAGGGAGACCCAGTACTTC; CDR3 protein: CASSWTSGRETQYF